This TCR beta chain was sequenced during a study of T-cell reconstitution after alpha-beta-depleted transplantation in children. As for this clonotype: Its specificity is not known.

Study conclusions and caveats: Most T-cell counts and diversity one year after the transplant came from T cells that were newly produced.

Unique molecular identifiers were used in preparing the TCRbeta library. TCRdb redid the calling of the PCR reads with MiXCR, one entry per CDR3 protein. The sample yields approximately 980,000 distinct CDR3 sequences, about 29% seen once. This TCR derives from a boy younger than two who had a stem cell transplant for SCID, so the T cells may come from the graft donor. The input for sequencing was PBMCs, mostly from graft donor cells, taken 360 days after TCRalphabeta/CD19-depleted stem cell transplant.

CDR3 nucleotides: TGTGCCAGCAGCTTAAAGCCGGGACAGGGGGCCGGGGAGCTGTTTTTT. Protein: CASSLKPGQGAGELFF. The V gene is TRBV7-9, the J gene TRBJ2-2, with 11 bases aligning to TRBD1. Germline-derived CDR1 and CDR2 are SEHNR and FQNEAQ (reference sequence). The CDR3 sequence is 16 residues long. The trim removed 2 bases at V and 6 bases at J, leaving 5 bases unmatched.